The 23 T cell receptor beta chains presented below share a single source sample, sequenced in a study of blood T cell repertoires in COVID-19. Sequencing used immunoSEQ multiplex PCR; TCRdb keeps in-frame clones, though not all of them. Of about 270,000 clones in the sample, 83% were seen once. The sample consisted of peripheral blood. Every receptor here comes from a woman aged 45-60 years who had recovered from COVID-19.

This clone was observed a handful of times. The rearrangement uses TRBV5-6 and TRBJ2-5, with 9 bases lining up with TRBD1. CDR1 SGHDT and CDR2 YYEEEE come from the germline V gene. The CDR3 contains 14 residues. The trim removed 0 bases at V and 5 bases at J, leaving 2 bases unmatched. In nucleotides, the CDR3 is TGTGCCAGCAGCTTGGACAGGGGGCTTGAGACCCAGTACTTC. It translates to CASSLDRGLETQYF.

This chain uses TRBV28 with TRBJ2-3, with a weak D call TRBD2 (6 bases). V was cut by 6 bases and J by 1 base, with 23 bases left in between. This CDR3 is built from 18 residues. Germline CDR1 MDHEN, CDR2 SYDVKM. CDR3 in amino acids: CASRPSGTSPGRTDTQYF. The CDR3 nucleotides read TGTGCCAGCAGGCCCTCCGGGACTTCCCCTGGACGCACAGATACGCAGTATTTT.

The V gene is TRBV11-2, the J gene TRBJ2-6; D is unclear. The CDR3 sequence is 13 residues long. Per germline, CDR1 SGHAT and CDR2 FQNNGV. V lost 7 bases to trimming and J lost 0 bases, with 4 bases between them. The CDR3 sequence: CASINSGANVLTF. For the CDR3, the DNA is TGTGCCAGCATAAACTCTGGGGCCAACGTCCTGACTTTC.

The chain recombines TRBV14 with TRBJ1-5, with D maybe TRBD1 (6 bases). This CDR3 is built from 13 residues. CDR1 and CDR2 from the germline V gene are SGHDN and FVKESK. V was cut by 2 bases and J by 5 bases, with 7 bases left in between. CDR3 DNA sequence: TGTGCCAGCAGCCAACACAGGGATCAGCCCCAGCATTTT. This gives the protein CASSQHRDQPQHF.

V and J are TRBV4-2 and TRBJ1-4; 9 bases align to TRBD1. The ends lost 5 bases at V and 5 bases at J; junction bases unmatched: 3. CDR3 size: 14 residues. Germline loops: CDR1 LGHNA, CDR2 YNFKEQ. The CDR3 DNA reads as TGTGCCAGCAGCTCCGGGACAGGGAATGAAAAACTGTTTTTT. It specifies CASSSGTGNEKLFF.

The chain's CDR3 is CASSPTSGTKEQFF. The CDR3 DNA follows: TGTGCCAGCAGCCCGACTAGCGGTACAAAAGAGCAGTTCTTC. The rearrangement joins TRBV7-3 to TRBJ2-1; 9 bases are shared with TRBD2. The CDR3 is 14 amino acids. Germline CDR1 reads SGHTA; CDR2 reads FQGTGA. V lost 5 bases and J lost 10; bases outside the gene matches: 9.

The chain couples TRBV6-6 to TRBJ1-2; the match to TRBD1 covers 10 bases. CDR3 size: 16 residues. The junction had 7 bases not matched to a gene; V was cut back by 2 bases and J by 4 bases. Germline values: CDR1 MNHNY, CDR2 SVGAGI (reference sequence). CDR3 DNA: TGTGCCAGCAGTTACCTCCTGGGACAGGGGATCTATGGCTACACCTTC. Amino acids: CASSYLLGQGIYGYTF.

This chain connects TRBV29-1 to TRBJ2-5; D unresolved. The CDR3 is 12 residues long. CDR1 and CDR2 from the germline V gene are SQVTM and ANQGSEA. V was pared by 7 bases and J by 6 bases, with 15 bases between. Here the CDR3 reads CSARLSAQTQYF. The CDR3, as DNA: TGCAGCGCTCGACTCTCCGCCCAGACCCAGTACTTC.

The chain employs TRBV29-1 and TRBJ2-5; D uncertain. CDR1 is SQVTM and CDR2 is ANQGSEA in the germline V gene. V was shortened by 3 bases and J by 7 bases, with 6 bases between the two germline ends. This CDR3 region has 10 residues. DNA for the CDR3: TGCAGCGTTGAGGAGTGGACCCAGTACTTC. This translates into CSVEEWTQYF.

This clone was observed a single time. The chain's CDR3 is CASSVDGTVLNTEAFF. The CDR3 DNA reads as TGTGCCAGCAGCGTAGATGGGACAGTACTGAACACTGAAGCTTTCTTT. The chain links TRBV9 to TRBJ1-1; 7 bases agree with TRBD1. There are 16 residues in the CDR3. Germline V CDR1 and CDR2: SGDLS, YYNGEE. The ends lost 0 bases at V and 0 bases at J; junction bases unmatched: 5. The full variable domain, in which reference TRBV9 and TRBJ1-1 provide the parts outside the CDR3, is DSGVTQTPKHLITATGQRVTLRCSPRSGDLSVYWYQQSLDQGLQFLIQYYNGEERAKGNILERFSAQQFPDLHSELNLSSLELGDSALYFCASSVDGTVLNTEAFFGQGTRLTVV.

V and J are TRBV5-1 and TRBJ2-3; a weak D match, TRBD1 (8 bases). Deletions cut 4 bases from V and 3 bases from J, with 15 bases between. In germline, CDR1 is SGHRS, CDR2 YFSETQ. The CDR3 loop spans 15 amino acids. The CDR3 nucleotides read TGCGCCAGCAGCCTCACAGGGGGGGGGACAGATACGCAGTATTTT. It encodes CASSLTGGGTDTQYF.

The rearrangement uses TRBV15 and TRBJ1-3, with D perhaps TRBD1 (6 bases). The CDR3 has 15 amino acids. Per the germline V gene, CDR1 is LNHNV and CDR2 is YYDKDF (reference sequence). V lost 5 bases to trimming and J lost 1 base, with 12 bases between them. CDR3 DNA sequence: TGTGCCACCAGCCCATTACAGGGATCTGGAAACACCATATATTTT. It specifies CATSPLQGSGNTIYF.

The chain has TRBV27 and TRBJ1-1, with D possibly matching TRBD1 (6 bases). V gave up 6 bases and J gave up 5 bases, with 16 bases separating them. This CDR3 has 14 residues. Looked up from germline, CDR1 is MNHEY and CDR2 is SMNVEV (reference sequence). The CDR3 spells CASRPFGGPTEAFF. As DNA, the CDR3 is TGTGCCAGCAGACCGTTTGGGGGCCCGACTGAAGCTTTCTTT.

V usage is TRBV7-3 and J usage is TRBJ2-2, with unresolved D. This CDR3 contains 13 residues. Trimming removed 4 bases from V and 0 bases from J, with 3 bases in between. Germline V gives CDR1 SGHTA, CDR2 FQGTGA. In DNA, the CDR3 is TGTGCCAGCAGCTCCTCGAACACCGGGGAGCTGTTTTTT. Its protein product is CASSSSNTGELFF.

This clone is a singleton in its sample. V and J are TRBV7-9 and TRBJ2-1, with 8 bases aligning to TRBD2. The CDR3 length is 16 residues. The germline V gene has CDR1 SEHNR and CDR2 FQNEAQ (reference sequence). Trimming removed 1 base from V and 1 base from J; junction bases left unmatched: 3. CDR3 residues: CASSLDASGSYNEQFF. Here the CDR3 DNA reads TGTGCCAGCAGCTTAGATGCTAGCGGGTCCTACAATGAGCAGTTCTTC. The full variable domain, rest sourced from reference TRBV7-9 and TRBJ2-1, is DTGVSQNPRHKITKRGQNVTFRCDPISEHNRLYWYRQTLGQGPEFLTYFQNEAQLEKSRLLSDRFSAERPKGSFSTLEIQRTEQGDSAMYLCASSLDASGSYNEQFFGPGTRLTVL.

The CDR3 DNA follows: TGTGCCAGCAGCTTGGAACAGGGGGGGACTGAAGCTTTCTTT. Translation: CASSLEQGGTEAFF. The chain uses TRBV5-4 and TRBJ1-1, with TRBD1 identical over 8 bases. Germline values: CDR1 SGHNT, CDR2 YYREEE (reference sequence). The junction had 3 bases not matched to a gene; V was cut back by 0 bases and J by 5 bases. There are 14 residues in the CDR3.

In nucleotides, the CDR3 is TGTGCCAGCTTCCCGAGCGGGGCGTACACCGGGGAGCTGTTTTTT. Encoded protein: CASFPSGAYTGELFF. This chain links TRBV3-1 (or the pseudogene TRBV3-2) with TRBJ2-2, with 7 positions matching TRBD2. The CDR3 covers 15 residues. The V segment lost 8 bases and the J segment 3 bases; nucleotides outside the gene matches: 9. CDR1 is LGHDT, CDR2 YNNKEL, per germline (reference sequence).

The genes are TRBV3-1 (or the pseudogene TRBV3-2) and TRBJ2-4, with D tentatively TRBD2 (6 bases). Germline V lookup: CDR1 LGHDT, CDR2 YNNKEL (reference sequence). Trimming removed 0 bases from V and 5 bases from J, with 11 bases in between. The CDR3 has 15 amino acids. CDR3 sequence reads: CASSQDLGGQNIQYF. In DNA form, the CDR3 reads TGTGCCAGCAGCCAAGATCTGGGAGGTCAAAACATTCAGTACTTC.

The CDR3 nucleotides are TGCGCCAGCAGCTTGGAGAATAGCTACGAGCAGTACTTC. Amino acid sequence: CASSLENSYEQYF. This sequence joins TRBV5-1 and TRBJ2-7, with D unresolved. Germline CDR1 reads SGHRS; CDR2 reads YFSETQ. The CDR3 is 13 amino acids. Trimming cost V 0 bases and J 3 bases, with 7 bases left between them.

In this sample, this clone turned up once. V usage is TRBV7-9 and J usage is TRBJ2-1, with 8 bases that match TRBD1. V shed 3 bases, J shed 4 bases, and the junction held 8 bases outside the gene matches. CDR1 is SEHNR, CDR2 FQNEAQ, per germline (reference sequence). The length of the CDR3 is 16 residues. CDR3 DNA: TGTGCCAGCAGCTTTCGTGGGCAGGGGGCTTACAATGAGCAGTTCTTC. It is translated as CASSFRGQGAYNEQFF.

This rearrangement joins TRBV28 to TRBJ1-4; 8 bases agree with TRBD1. The CDR3 has 15 residues. Losses at the gene ends were 6 bases for V and 2 bases for J; bases not matched to a gene: 5. Germline CDR1 is MDHEN and CDR2 is SYDVKM. Written as DNA, the CDR3 is TGTGCCAGCAGGACCAGGACAGGGACTAATGAAAAACTGTTTTTT. Translation: CASRTRTGTNEKLFF.

A few counts support this clone. V and J are TRBV6-1 and TRBJ2-3; the match to TRBD2 covers 8 bases. Germline CDR1 and CDR2: MNHNS and SASEGT. The ends lost 2 bases at V and 6 bases at J; junction bases unmatched: 4. The CDR3 contains 14 residues. CDR3 amino acids: CASSERSGSDTQYF. The CDR3 DNA sequence: TGTGCCAGCAGTGAAAGGAGCGGGAGTGATACGCAGTATTTT.

The gene calls are TRBV12-3 or TRBV12-4 and TRBJ1-2; 7 bases align to TRBD1. V lost 6 bases to trimming and J lost 3 bases; unmatched junction nucleotides: 4. The CDR3 loop spans 13 amino acids. CDR3 loop: CASSSTGDYGYTF. The CDR3 nucleotides are TGTGCCAGCAGCTCAACAGGGGACTATGGCTACACCTTC.